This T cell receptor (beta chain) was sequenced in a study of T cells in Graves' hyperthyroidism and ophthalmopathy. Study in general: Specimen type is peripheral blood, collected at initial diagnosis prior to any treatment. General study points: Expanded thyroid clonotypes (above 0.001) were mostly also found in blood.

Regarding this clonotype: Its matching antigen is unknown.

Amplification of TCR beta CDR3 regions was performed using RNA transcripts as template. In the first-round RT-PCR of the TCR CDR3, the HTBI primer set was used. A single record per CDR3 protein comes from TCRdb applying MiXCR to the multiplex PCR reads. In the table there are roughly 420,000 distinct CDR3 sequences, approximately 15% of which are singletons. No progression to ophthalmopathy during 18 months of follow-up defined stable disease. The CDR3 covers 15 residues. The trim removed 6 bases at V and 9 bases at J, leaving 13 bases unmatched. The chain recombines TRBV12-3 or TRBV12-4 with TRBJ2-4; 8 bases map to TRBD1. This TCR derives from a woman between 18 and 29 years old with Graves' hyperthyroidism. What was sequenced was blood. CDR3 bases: TGTGCCAGCAGCCCCAAAATCAGACAGGGGCCCATTCAGTACTTC. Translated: CASSPKIRQGPIQYF.